The 26 T cell receptor beta chains given below trace back to one sample, sequenced in a study of neurological immune-mediated disorders. TCRdb ran MiXCR on the 5' RACE reads and lists one entry per CDR3 protein. The sample lists 120,000 or so distinct CDR3 sequences, about 3.4% occurring once. Sequencing was done on a sample of PBMCs. Receptor source: a woman in her thirties with multiple sclerosis.

The table lists this clonotype with many counts. This chain connects TRBV7-9 to TRBJ1-5; 7 bases agree with TRBD1. Germline V gives CDR1 SEHNR, CDR2 FQNEAQ (reference sequence). V lost 3 bases, J lost 7 bases, and 3 bases stayed unmatched. The length of the CDR3 is 13 residues. For the CDR3, the DNA is TGTGCCAGCAGCTTCACAGGGGAACAGCCCCAGCATTTT. Its protein product is CASSFTGEQPQHF.

This clonotype showed up many times. The chain is built from TRBV12-3 or TRBV12-4 and TRBJ2-3; TRBD2 aligns across 9 bases. CDR3 length equals 15 residues. V lost 6 bases and J lost 4; bases outside the gene matches: 8. CDR3 DNA sequence: TGTGCCAGCAGGGACCCTAGCGGGGCTTCAGATACGCAGTATTTT. It translates to CASRDPSGASDTQYF.

There are many counts of this clonotype. V and J are TRBV15 and TRBJ1-1; D not certain. The V and J ends lost 0 bases and 2 bases respectively, with 13 bases between them. The germline V gene encodes CDR1 LNHNV and CDR2 YYDKDF (reference sequence). This CDR3 contains 16 residues. DNA of the CDR3: TGTGCCACCAGCAGAGATGGAGCCTTTACAAACACTGAAGCTTTCTTT. Its protein product is CATSRDGAFTNTEAFF.

This clonotype occurred many times. The rearrangement joins TRBV7-8 to TRBJ1-3; D not certain. CDR1 is SGHVS and CDR2 is FQNEAQ in the germline V gene. V was clipped by 2 bases and J by 0 bases, with 5 bases between them. The CDR3 totals 14 residues. The CDR3 sequence: CASSLPISGNTIYF. The CDR3 DNA reads TGTGCCAGCAGCTTACCCATCTCTGGAAACACCATATATTTT. The whole variable domain, remainder taken from reference TRBV7-8 and TRBJ1-3, is GAGVSQSPRYKVAKRGQDVALRCDPISGHVSLFWYQQALGQGPEFLTYFQNEAQLDKSGLPSDRFFAERPEGSVSTLKIQRTQQEDSAVYLCASSLPISGNTIYFGEGSWLTVV.

With respect to this clonotype: A much bigger clone sits one base away, suggesting this may be a read error. This sequence joins TRBV29-1 and TRBJ2-3, with 7 bases identical to TRBD1. The length of the CDR3 is 12 residues. Germline assignment: CDR1 SQVTM and CDR2 ANQGSEA. CDR3 in DNA: TGCAGCGGTGAGACAGGGACAGATAAGCAGTATTTT. Protein sequence: CSGETGTDKQYF.

This clonotype was recorded at least ten times. The J gene is TRBJ2-1, the V gene TRBV7-2, with 10 bases lining up with TRBD2. Germline CDR1 SGHTA, CDR2 FQGNSA. The CDR3 sequence is 16 residues long. With 5 bases clipped from V and 9 bases from J, the junction kept 13 bases outside the gene matches. CDR3 nucleotide sequence: TGTGCCAGCAGCACCCTAGCGGGGGCAAACTACGGTGAGCAGTTCTTC. Translation gives CASSTLAGANYGEQFF.

The table lists this clonotype with many counts. This chain connects TRBV7-7 to TRBJ2-5; TRBD2 aligns across 8 bases. The CDR3 extends over 15 amino acids. V lost 4 bases and J lost 5; bases outside the gene matches: 9. Germline loops: CDR1 SSHAT, CDR2 FNYEAQ (reference sequence). The CDR3 region is CASSSVSGSFETQYF. As DNA, the CDR3 is TGTGCCAGCAGCTCGGTGAGCGGGAGTTTTGAGACCCAGTACTTC.

In its sample, this clonotype was seen many times. This chain uses TRBV11-2 with TRBJ2-5; the D is unclear. This CDR3 comprises 15 residues. Deletions cut 2 bases from V and 5 bases from J, with 15 bases between. The germline gives CDR1 SGHAT, CDR2 FQNNGV. CDR3: CASSLLGPGQETQYF. The CDR3 region has the DNA TGTGCCAGCAGCTTATTAGGCCCTGGGCAGGAGACCCAGTACTTC.

This clonotype has a count of ten or more. This rearrangement joins TRBV5-6 to TRBJ2-3; the D gene is possibly TRBD1 (5 bases). Germline V gives CDR1 SGHDT, CDR2 YYEEEE. V was clipped by 2 bases and J by 0 bases, with 10 bases between them. This CDR3 region has 15 residues. The CDR3 bases are TGTGCCAGCAGCTTCCTGGGGCCCAGCACAGATACGCAGTATTTT. This codes for CASSFLGPSTDTQYF.

Ten or more counts support this clonotype. The chain couples TRBV5-1 to TRBJ2-5, with a weak D call TRBD1 (5 bases). V lost 6 bases and J lost 2, with 11 bases in between. The CDR3 loop spans 13 amino acids. Germline V gene lookup returns CDR1 SGHRS and CDR2 YFSETQ. DNA of the CDR3: TGCGCCAGCACCGGACACCTTCAAGAGACCCAGTACTTC. Amino acid sequence: CASTGHLQETQYF. Using reference TRBV5-1 and TRBJ2-5 for the parts outside the CDR3, the full variable domain is KAGVTQTPRYLIKTRGQQVTLSCSPISGHRSVSWYQQTPGQGLQFLFEYFSETQRNKGNFPGRFSGRQFSNSRSEMNVSTLELGDSALYLCASTGHLQETQYFGPGTRLLVL.

In its sample, this clonotype was seen many times. The chain uses TRBV12-3 or TRBV12-4 and TRBJ2-3; 8 nucleotides match TRBD1. The CDR3 has 15 amino acids. The V and J ends lost 7 bases and 4 bases, in that order; junction bases with no gene match: 10. In DNA, the CDR3 is TGTGCCAGCACCCCGGAGCAGGGGGCCGCAGATACGCAGTATTTT. This encodes CASTPEQGAADTQYF.

This clonotype appeared many times. V usage is TRBV4-1 and J usage is TRBJ1-5; 7 bases match TRBD1. V shed 7 bases and J 0 bases; nucleotides not matched to a gene: 3. This CDR3 is 14 amino acids long. Germline V lookup: CDR1 MGHRA, CDR2 YSYEKL. The CDR3 nucleotides are TGCGCCAGCACCGACAGGGATAGCAATCAGCCCCAGCATTTT. Amino acids: CASTDRDSNQPQHF.

In this sample, this clonotype turned up many times. V and J are TRBV5-1 and TRBJ1-6; 9 nucleotides match TRBD1. This CDR3 has 13 residues. J gave up 10 bases and V 4 bases, and 3 bases lay outside the gene matches. Germline V gene sequence: CDR1 SGHRS, CDR2 YFSETQ. This CDR3 is CASSRTGESPLHF. The CDR3 DNA reads as TGCGCCAGCAGCCGGACAGGGGAATCACCCCTCCACTTT. The full variable domain, rest sourced from reference TRBV5-1 and TRBJ1-6, is KAGVTQTPRYLIKTRGQQVTLSCSPISGHRSVSWYQQTPGQGLQFLFEYFSETQRNKGNFPGRFSGRQFSNSRSEMNVSTLELGDSALYLCASSRTGESPLHFGNGTRLTVT.

This clonotype was seen at least ten times. V and J are TRBV20-1 and TRBJ1-2, with D possibly being TRBD1 (5 bases). From germline, CDR1 is DFQATT and CDR2 SNEGSKA (reference sequence). The CDR3 is made up of 10 amino acids. Trimming stripped 6 bases from V and 13 bases from J, with 15 bases between. The CDR3 here is CSAPIPGPTF. The CDR3 DNA follows: TGCAGTGCCCCCATTCCGGGGCCCACCTTC.

This clonotype was recorded at least ten times. The V gene is TRBV5-1, the J gene TRBJ1-4; 9 bases map to TRBD1. The CDR3 spans 18 residues. CDR1 and CDR2 (germline): SGHRS, YFSETQ. Trimming cost V 5 bases and J 7 bases; bases outside gene matches: 18. DNA for the CDR3: TGCGCCAGCAGACCCTCACAGGGGGCCTACCTCCCGCCTGAAAAACTGTTTTTT. Encoded protein: CASRPSQGAYLPPEKLFF. Supplemented by reference TRBV5-1 and TRBJ1-4, the full variable domain reads KAGVTQTPRYLIKTRGQQVTLSCSPISGHRSVSWYQQTPGQGLQFLFEYFSETQRNKGNFPGRFSGRQFSNSRSEMNVSTLELGDSALYLCASRPSQGAYLPPEKLFFGSGTQLSVL.

The chain couples TRBV6-2 or TRBV6-3 to TRBJ1-1; weak D call: TRBD1 (5 bases). V was pared by 5 bases and J by 2 bases, with 9 bases between. The CDR3 runs 13 residues. Per germline, CDR1 MNHEY and CDR2 SVGEGT. In DNA, the CDR3 is TGTGCCAGCAGTGCCTGGGACAACACTGAAGCTTTCTTT. Protein sequence: CASSAWDNTEAFF.

Many counts were recorded for this clonotype. The V and J genes are TRBV3-1 and TRBJ1-2; D possibly corresponds to TRBD1 (5 bases). The CDR3 is made up of 14 amino acids. Trimming removed 1 base from V and 3 bases from J, with 9 bases in between. The germline V gene encodes CDR1 LGHDT and CDR2 YNNKEL (reference sequence). DNA for the CDR3: TGTGCCAGCAGCCAAGGGACACCTGACTATGGCTACACCTTC. Its translation is CASSQGTPDYGYTF. Together with reference TRBV3-1 and TRBJ1-2, the CDR3 gives the full variable domain: DTAVSQTPKYLVTQMGNDKSIKCEQNLGHDTMYWYKQDSKKFLKIMFSYNNKELIINETVPNRFSPKSPDKAHLNLHINSLELGDSAVYFCASSQGTPDYGYTFGSGTRLTVV.

This clonotype occurred many times. This chain uses TRBV29-1 with TRBJ1-1; 10 bases map to TRBD1. The germline V gene encodes CDR1 SQVTM and CDR2 ANQGSEA. This CDR3 is built from 12 residues. V trimming: 6 bases; J trimming: 4 bases; junction bases outside the gene matches: 2. CDR3 residues: CSVRTGGTEAFF. In DNA form, the CDR3 reads TGCAGCGTACGGACAGGGGGCACTGAAGCTTTCTTT.

This clonotype occurred many times. The rearrangement links TRBV3-1 to TRBJ2-7; possibly TRBD1 for D (5 bases). Germline CDR1 LGHDT, CDR2 YNNKEL (reference sequence). Trimming cost V 1 base and J 2 bases, with 12 bases left between them. The CDR3 sequence is 15 residues long. CDR3 in amino acids: CASSQGGDRTYEQYF. In nucleotides, the CDR3 is TGTGCCAGCAGCCAAGGAGGAGACAGAACCTACGAGCAGTACTTC.

This clonotype has just one count. A read error may explain this, as a much larger clone is one base away. This chain links TRBV19 with TRBJ1-2; no definite D call. The CDR3 extends over 12 amino acids. Germline V CDR1 and CDR2: LNHDA, SQIVND (reference sequence). The CDR3 nucleotides are TGTGACAGTCTTAGCGACCCATATGGCTACACCTTC. Translating it yields CDSLSDPYGYTF.

This clonotype has at least ten counts. In DNA, the CDR3 is TGCAGTGCTAGTAGCACGGCTAACTATGGCTACACCTTC. This codes for CSASSTANYGYTF. The chain employs TRBV20-1 and TRBJ1-2; D call uncertain. The CDR3 runs to 13 residues. V was shortened by 3 bases and J by 0 bases, with 8 bases between the two germline ends. The germline V gene has CDR1 DFQATT and CDR2 SNEGSKA (reference sequence).

This clonotype has at least ten counts. The rearrangement links TRBV7-2 to TRBJ1-2; possible D gene TRBD1, 6 bases. Germline V gives CDR1 SGHTA, CDR2 FQGNSA. The ends were cut back, 3 bases at V and 1 base at J, with 12 bases in the middle. CDR3 length: 15 amino acids. This CDR3 reads CASSLGGAINYGYTF. DNA for the CDR3: TGTGCCAGCAGCTTGGGGGGGGCCATTAACTATGGCTACACCTTC.

This clonotype was counted many times. The gene calls are TRBV10-3 and TRBJ2-3; tentatively, D is TRBD1 (8 bases). The CDR3 is 16 amino acids. Trimming shortened V by 3 bases and J by 6 bases, and 19 bases separated the two germline ends. Germline V lookup: CDR1 ENHRY, CDR2 SYGVKD. CDR3 residues: CAISETGGETGDTQYF. The CDR3 DNA is TGTGCCATCAGTGAAACAGGGGGGGAGACGGGTGATACGCAGTATTTT.

This clonotype was seen repeatedly, ten times or more. The chain combines TRBV5-6 with TRBJ1-6; 7 bases fit TRBD1. The length of the CDR3 is 15 residues. The germline V gene has CDR1 SGHDT and CDR2 YYEEEE. The ends lost 0 bases at V and 10 bases at J; junction bases unmatched: 7. The CDR3: CASSLEGGEESPLHF. In nucleotides, the CDR3 is TGTGCCAGCAGCTTGGAAGGGGGCGAGGAATCACCCCTCCACTTT.

This clonotype was seen repeatedly, ten times or more. V gene TRBV12-3 or TRBV12-4 combines with J gene TRBJ2-7; possibly TRBD1 for D (5 bases). This CDR3 region has 14 residues. V gave up 6 bases and J gave up 5 bases, with 17 bases separating them. CDR3 coding DNA: TGTGCCAGCAGGCATCAGGCAGGGAACCACGAGCAGTACTTC. Translating gives CASRHQAGNHEQYF.

This clonotype was counted ten times or more. The chain combines TRBV12-3 or TRBV12-4 with TRBJ2-7, with D possibly TRBD1 on 5 matching bases. The CDR3 is 12 residues long. Trimming left V 3 bases short and J 4 bases short, with 7 bases between. The CDR3 DNA sequence: TGTGCCAGCAGTTTTGGGGCTTACGAGCAGTACTTC. Amino acids: CASSFGAYEQYF.